These 27 T cell receptor beta chains came from one sample sequenced in a study of cytomegalovirus exposure and HLA in healthy donors. The PCR made use of 60 Vbeta and 13 Jbeta primers. TCRdb's copy holds only in-frame clones and misses some; the assay was immunoSEQ multiplex PCR. The sample yields 150,000 or so clones, about 75% seen once. Sequencing was carried out using PBMCs. The source is a female donor in good health and CMV-seronegative.

The chain has TRBV5-1 and TRBJ1-1, with D possibly TRBD1 on 6 matching bases. V was shortened by 3 bases and J by 5 bases, with 14 bases between the two germline ends. The CDR3 has 14 residues. Germline loops: CDR1 SGHRS, CDR2 YFSETQ. The CDR3: CASSSQGPRTEAFF. CDR3 DNA: TGCGCCAGCAGCTCACAGGGCCCAAGGACTGAAGCTTTCTTT.

This clone showed up just once. The gene calls are TRBV5-1 and TRBJ1-2, with no clear D. Germline lookup yields CDR1 SGHRS and CDR2 YFSETQ. The CDR3 length is 12 residues. V lost 0 bases to trimming and J lost 10 bases, with 10 bases between them. CDR3 in DNA: TGCGCCAGCAGCTTGGGCGGAATGGACTACACCTTC. This gives the protein CASSLGGMDYTF.

This clone was seen only a few times. This chain joins TRBV5-5 and TRBJ1-3; no reliable D call. This CDR3 is built from 13 residues. V dropped 7 bases and J dropped 4 bases, with 12 bases sitting between them. In germline, CDR1 is SGHKS, CDR2 YYEKEE (reference sequence). CDR3 DNA sequence: TGTGCCAGCTGCTACAGCTTAGGAAACACCATATATTTT. It encodes CASCYSLGNTIYF. The variable domain in full, with the rest retrieved from reference TRBV5-5 and TRBJ1-3, is DAGVTQSPTHLIKTRGQQVTLRCSPISGHKSVSWYQQVLGQGPQFIFQYYEKEERGRGNFPDRFSARQFPNYSSELNVNALLLGDSALYLCASCYSLGNTIYFGEGSWLTVV.

The chain links TRBV7-8 to TRBJ2-7; TRBD1 agrees at 10 bases. The CDR3 runs 17 residues. Trimming removed 2 bases from V and 2 bases from J; junction bases left unmatched: 9. Germline V gene sequence: CDR1 SGHVS, CDR2 FQNEAQ. CDR3 region: CASSLTPTGGSTYEQYF. The CDR3 DNA follows: TGTGCCAGCAGCTTAACCCCGACAGGGGGCTCGACCTACGAGCAGTACTTC. Using reference TRBV7-8 and TRBJ2-7 for the parts outside the CDR3, the full variable domain is GAGVSQSPRYKVAKRGQDVALRCDPISGHVSLFWYQQALGQGPEFLTYFQNEAQLDKSGLPSDRFFAERPEGSVSTLKIQRTQQEDSAVYLCASSLTPTGGSTYEQYFGPGTRLTVT.

The rearrangement uses TRBV6-5 and TRBJ1-2, with a tentative D call TRBD1 (5 bases). Per the germline V gene, CDR1 is MNHEY and CDR2 is SVGAGI. This CDR3 contains 15 residues. Trimming cost V 3 bases and J 6 bases, with 17 bases left between them. CDR3 DNA: TGTGCCAGCAGTTATCGTGACCGGCAGGGCGATGGCTACACCTTC. Its translation is CASSYRDRQGDGYTF.

The V call is TRBV11-2, the J call TRBJ2-1; TRBD2 matches 10 bases. CDR3 length: 15 amino acids. Germline CDR1 and CDR2: SGHAT and FQNNGV. Trimming removed 2 bases from V and 6 bases from J; junction bases left unmatched: 4. CDR3 loop: CASSLSLAGINEQFF. DNA of the CDR3: TGTGCCAGCAGCTTATCACTAGCGGGAATCAATGAGCAGTTCTTC.

The V gene is TRBV7-9, the J gene TRBJ1-5; 8 bases line up with TRBD1. The CDR3 totals 14 residues. Germline V lookup: CDR1 SEHNR, CDR2 FQNEAQ (reference sequence). V lost 3 bases and J lost 3; bases outside the gene matches: 1. The CDR3 DNA sequence: TGTGCCAGCAGCTTGACAGGGGTCAATCAGCCCCAGCATTTT. Its translation is CASSLTGVNQPQHF.

The chain recombines TRBV6-6 with TRBJ2-3; TRBD1 is a possible D gene (6 bases). The V end was cut by 2 bases, the J end by 5 bases, with 11 bases between. This CDR3 spans 14 amino acids. The germline gives CDR1 MNHNY, CDR2 SVGAGI (reference sequence). The CDR3 region is CASSYTGLVDTQYF. CDR3 sequence (DNA): TGTGCCAGCAGTTACACAGGGCTCGTAGATACGCAGTATTTT.

The chain has TRBV7-3 and TRBJ2-1; TRBD1 matches at 7 bases. CDR3 length: 15 amino acids. Trimming at V came to 2 bases and at J to 10 bases, leaving 11 bases not matched to a gene. CDR1 and CDR2 from the germline V gene are SGHTA and FQGTGA. The CDR3 nucleotides are TGTGCCAGCAGCTTACTTGCGGGCGCAGGGGGAGAGCAGTTCTTC. It specifies CASSLLAGAGGEQFF.

The chain links TRBV7-9 to TRBJ1-3, with 10 bases aligning to TRBD1. V lost 5 bases, J lost 2 bases, and 0 bases stayed unmatched. The CDR3 runs to 14 residues. From germline, CDR1 is SEHNR and CDR2 FQNEAQ (reference sequence). The CDR3 loop reads CASSGTGAGNTIYF. CDR3 DNA sequence: TGTGCCAGCAGCGGGACAGGGGCTGGAAACACCATATATTTT.

V is TRBV7-2 and J is TRBJ1-4; D ambiguous. Per the germline V gene, CDR1 is SGHTA and CDR2 is FQGNSA. Between the trimmed V and J ends, which lost 0 bases and 5 bases, there was a span of 7 bases. The CDR3 has 14 residues. The CDR3 DNA follows: TGTGCCAGCAGCTTAGCACGGGAAAATGAAAAACTGTTTTTT. Its translation: CASSLARENEKLFF.

The chain links TRBV7-2 to TRBJ2-7, with D perhaps TRBD2 (6 bases). The V gene's germline CDR1 is SGHTA and CDR2 FQGNSA. Trimming pared 3 bases from V and 5 bases from J, leaving 17 bases between. This CDR3 region has 15 residues. The CDR3 region is CASSFRRGGRHEQYF. In DNA form, the CDR3 reads TGTGCCAGCAGCTTTAGGAGGGGCGGCCGCCACGAGCAGTACTTC.

This chain connects TRBV25-1 to TRBJ2-5, with D unclear. This CDR3 spans 13 amino acids. V dropped 5 bases and J dropped 1 base, with 8 bases sitting between them. Germline V gene sequence: CDR1 MGHDK, CDR2 SYGVNS. CDR3 coding DNA: TGTGCCAGCAGTTGGGCGAGCCAAGAGACCCAGTACTTC. This gives the protein CASSWASQETQYF. The whole variable domain, remainder taken from reference TRBV25-1 and TRBJ2-5, is EADIYQTPRYLVIGTGKKITLECSQTMGHDKMYWYQQDPGMELHLIHYSYGVNSTEKGDLSSESTVSRIRTEHFPLTLESARPSHTSQYLCASSWASQETQYFGPGTRLLVL.

J is TRBJ2-7 and V is TRBV28, with a weak D call TRBD1 (5 bases). Germline-derived CDR1 and CDR2 are MDHEN and SYDVKM. The CDR3 loop spans 13 amino acids. Deletions cut 8 bases from V and 3 bases from J, with 14 bases between. Here the CDR3 reads CASRTGTGYEQYF. The DNA of the CDR3 is TGTGCCAGCCGAACTGGCACAGGCTACGAGCAGTACTTC.

This chain joins TRBV19 and TRBJ1-2, with no clear D. Per germline, CDR1 LNHDA and CDR2 SQIVND (reference sequence). The CDR3 has 14 amino acids. Trimming cost V 4 bases and J 4 bases, with 13 bases left between them. CDR3 region: CASSTLQVAYGYTF. The CDR3 nucleotides are TGTGCCAGTAGTACCCTCCAAGTAGCCTATGGCTACACCTTC. Supplemented by reference TRBV19 and TRBJ1-2, the full variable domain reads DGGITQSPKYLFRKEGQNVTLSCEQNLNHDAMYWYRQDPGQGLRLIYYSQIVNDFQKGDIAEGYSVSREKKESFPLTVTSAQKNPTAFYLCASSTLQVAYGYTFGSGTRLTVV.

The J gene is TRBJ2-1, the V gene TRBV4-1; D perhaps matches TRBD2 (6 bases). The CDR3 runs to 14 residues. V was clipped by 0 bases and J by 10 bases, with 13 bases between them. Germline values: CDR1 MGHRA, CDR2 YSYEKL. The CDR3 loop reads CASSQEELAGEQFF. DNA for the CDR3: TGCGCCAGCAGCCAAGAGGAACTAGCAGGCGAGCAGTTCTTC.

The gene calls are TRBV27 and TRBJ1-2; D call uncertain. The CDR3 extends over 14 amino acids. The germline gives CDR1 MNHEY, CDR2 SMNVEV (reference sequence). V gave up 6 bases and J gave up 4 bases, with 15 bases separating them. CDR3 protein: CASRHGGPGYGYTF. The CDR3 coding sequence is TGTGCCAGCAGGCATGGAGGTCCGGGCTATGGCTACACCTTC.

The V and J genes are TRBV7-2 and TRBJ1-2; 8 bases match TRBD1. Trimming took 2 bases from V and 6 from J; bases not matched to a gene: 8. Per germline, CDR1 SGHTA and CDR2 FQGNSA. CDR3 length: 15 residues. In DNA, the CDR3 is TGTGCCAGCAGCTTACCCCGGACAGGGTACCATGGCTACACCTTC. Translating gives CASSLPRTGYHGYTF.

The rearrangement links TRBV5-8 to TRBJ2-7; D is unresolved. The V end lost 2 bases, the J end lost 0 bases, and 6 bases lay between the germline ends. The CDR3 consists of 13 residues. CDR1 is SGHTS, CDR2 YDEGEE, per germline. Here the CDR3 reads CASSFYSSYEQYF. The CDR3 DNA is TGTGCCAGCAGCTTTTACAGCTCCTACGAGCAGTACTTC.

The chain links TRBV5-1 to TRBJ1-3; TRBD1 is a possible D gene (5 bases). Trimming took off 3 bases at V and 3 bases at J, with 13 bases between the two ends. The CDR3 has 15 amino acids. Germline-derived CDR1 and CDR2 are SGHRS and YFSETQ. The CDR3 DNA is TGCGCCAGCAGCTCCGCCGGGACTAGTGGAAACACCATATATTTT. It yields the protein CASSSAGTSGNTIYF.

This clone occurred once. V gene TRBV19 combines with J gene TRBJ1-5; D is perhaps TRBD1 (6 bases). In germline, CDR1 is LNHDA, CDR2 SQIVND (reference sequence). Trimming left V 6 bases short and J 3 bases short, with 15 bases between. The CDR3 length is 15 residues. The CDR3: CASRLRGAVNQPQHF. In DNA, the CDR3 is TGTGCCAGTAGGCTGCGGGGGGCGGTCAATCAGCCCCAGCATTTT. The whole variable domain, filled in from reference TRBV19 and TRBJ1-5, reads DGGITQSPKYLFRKEGQNVTLSCEQNLNHDAMYWYRQDPGQGLRLIYYSQIVNDFQKGDIAEGYSVSREKKESFPLTVTSAQKNPTAFYLCASRLRGAVNQPQHFGDGTRLSIL.

This clone showed up just a few times. The chain uses TRBV2 and TRBJ2-5; possibly TRBD2 for D (5 bases). The length of the CDR3 is 14 residues. Trimming took off 4 bases at V and 1 base at J, with 10 bases between the two ends. Germline V lookup: CDR1 SNHLY, CDR2 FYNNEI. Written as DNA, the CDR3 is TGTGCCAGCAGTGTCCAGCGGACCCAAGAGACCCAGTACTTC. This gives the protein CASSVQRTQETQYF.

The chain is built from TRBV6-5 and TRBJ1-2; D perhaps matches TRBD1 (6 bases). The CDR3 consists of 14 residues. The germline CDR1 and CDR2 sequences are MNHEY and SVGAGI. Trimming took 2 bases from V and 8 from J, leaving 15 bases between them. The CDR3 DNA follows: TGTGCCAGCAGTTACGCCGAGGGGCAGGGGGGCTACACCTTC. Its translation: CASSYAEGQGGYTF.

The rearrangement uses TRBV6-6 and TRBJ1-2, with 8 bases that match TRBD1. Germline CDR1 and CDR2: MNHNY and SVGAGI (reference sequence). The CDR3 has 16 residues. The ends lost 6 bases at V and 4 bases at J; junction bases unmatched: 13. CDR3 in amino acids: CASSLGQGRTPYGYTF. The CDR3 DNA reads TGTGCCAGCAGCCTAGGACAGGGACGGACCCCCTATGGCTACACCTTC.

This rearrangement joins TRBV19 to TRBJ2-1; D may be TRBD2 (6 bases). The CDR3 has 13 residues. Between the trimmed V and J ends, which lost 4 bases and 6 bases, there was a span of 10 bases. From germline, CDR1 is LNHDA and CDR2 SQIVND (reference sequence). CDR3 in amino acids: CASSTGGSNEQFF. The CDR3 DNA follows: TGTGCCAGTAGTACCGGAGGGAGCAATGAGCAGTTCTTC.

The chain joins TRBV18 to TRBJ2-7; TRBD1 agrees at 9 bases. V was clipped by 0 bases and J by 0 bases; unmatched bases: 12. CDR3 length: 19 amino acids. Germline V CDR1 and CDR2: KGHSH, LQKENI. The CDR3 region has the DNA TGTGCCAGCTCACCACCCGTCCCGGGACAGGGTATGAGCTCCTACGAGCAGTACTTC. This sequence encodes CASSPPVPGQGMSSYEQYF. Full variable domain (rest looked up from reference TRBV18 and TRBJ2-7): NAGVMQNPRHLVRRRGQEARLRCSPMKGHSHVYWYRQLPEEGLKFMVYLQKENIIDESGMPKERFSAEFPKEGPSILRIQQVVRGDSAAYFCASSPPVPGQGMSSYEQYFGPGTRLTVT.

V gene TRBV5-8 combines with J gene TRBJ1-2; D is unclear. The V and J ends lost 4 bases and 4 bases respectively, with 2 bases between them. CDR1 and CDR2 from the germline V gene are SGHTS and YDEGEE. This CDR3 region has 10 residues. CDR3 DNA: TGTGCCAGCAGCCTCTATGGCTACACCTTC. It yields the protein CASSLYGYTF.